Presented here are 13 T cell receptor beta chains from one specimen sequenced in a study of blood T cell repertoires in COVID-19. Repertoires were generated with immunoSEQ multiplex PCR, while TCRdb's copy carries only in-frame clones and drops some. The sample includes some 270,000 clones, roughly nine tenths of them seen just once. The specimen sequenced was PBMCs or T cells enriched from blood (not recorded which). The receptors here all came from a woman aged 55 to 70 who had recovered from COVID-19.

This sequence joins TRBV9 and TRBJ1-1, with TRBD1 identical over 7 bases. The V gene's germline CDR1 is SGDLS and CDR2 YYNGEE. With V trimmed by 4 bases and J by 6 bases, 3 bases remained unmatched. CDR3 length: 12 residues. The CDR3: CASSPGTAEAFF. CDR3 sequence (DNA): TGTGCCAGCAGCCCCGGGACAGCTGAAGCTTTCTTT.

The chain combines TRBV7-3 with TRBJ1-2; D is possibly TRBD1 (6 bases). The germline CDR1 and CDR2 sequences are SGHTA and FQGTGA. The CDR3 covers 13 residues. The V and J ends lost 5 bases and 2 bases respectively, with 9 bases between them. DNA of the CDR3: TGTGCCAGCAGCGAGACAGGAAACTATGGCTACACCTTC. As protein: CASSETGNYGYTF.

V gene TRBV5-1 combines with J gene TRBJ2-3; 15 bases fit TRBD2. Germline CDR1 reads SGHRS; CDR2 reads YFSETQ. V shed 4 bases, J shed 3 bases, and the junction held 3 bases outside the gene matches. The CDR3 runs to 16 residues. The CDR3 nucleotides read TGCGCCAGCAGCGTCGGGACTAGCGGGAGGACAGATACGCAGTATTTT. It encodes CASSVGTSGRTDTQYF.

Notes on this clone: Different DNA sequences within this sample yield the same CDR3. This rearrangement joins TRBV5-1 to TRBJ2-1, with D maybe TRBD1 (5 bases). Germline V CDR1 and CDR2: SGHRS, YFSETQ. V lost 5 bases and J lost 0, with 9 bases in between. This CDR3 is 14 amino acids long. CDR3 sequence (DNA): TGCGCCAGCAGTGGGGCTAGCTCCTACAATGAGCAGTTCTTC. Its translation is CASSGASSYNEQFF.

The V call is TRBV5-4, the J call TRBJ2-1, with D uncertain. V was shortened by 1 base and J by 5 bases, with 10 bases between the two germline ends. This CDR3 spans 14 amino acids. Germline CDR1 SGHNT, CDR2 YYREEE (reference sequence). CDR3 DNA: TGTGCCAGCAGCTTGCTTGGCTTGCACAATGAGCAGTTCTTC. Its translation: CASSLLGLHNEQFF.

The chain recombines TRBV14 with TRBJ2-3; a possible D gene is TRBD2 (6 bases). This CDR3 region has 17 residues. Trimming pared 0 bases from V and 5 bases from J, leaving 18 bases between. Germline lookup yields CDR1 SGHDN and CDR2 FVKESK. This CDR3 is CASSQDLLAINGDTQYF. The CDR3 DNA reads as TGTGCCAGCAGCCAAGACCTTCTAGCGATAAATGGAGATACGCAGTATTTT.

This rearrangement joins TRBV9 to TRBJ1-4; D gene ambiguous. CDR3 length: 14 residues. The ends were cut back, 0 bases at V and 8 bases at J, with 11 bases in the middle. Germline CDR1 SGDLS, CDR2 YYNGEE. The CDR3 reads CASSVGGGGEKLFF. The CDR3 region has the DNA TGTGCCAGCAGCGTAGGAGGAGGAGGGGAAAAACTGTTTTTT.

The chain employs TRBV6-6 and TRBJ1-1; D possibly corresponds to TRBD1 (5 bases). V lost 0 bases to trimming and J lost 6 bases, with 14 bases between them. The CDR3 runs to 15 residues. Germline CDR1 reads MNHNY; CDR2 reads SVGAGI (reference sequence). The CDR3 sequence: CASSYSQGIGAEAFF. CDR3 coding DNA: TGTGCCAGCAGTTACTCGCAGGGAATCGGCGCTGAAGCTTTCTTT.

The chain recombines TRBV19 with TRBJ1-3; D is unclear. Trimming took off 8 bases at V and 4 bases at J, with 12 bases between the two ends. The germline CDR1 and CDR2 sequences are LNHDA and SQIVND (reference sequence). This CDR3 has 13 amino acids. The DNA of the CDR3 is TGTGCCAGTGGAGCGGATTACGGAAACACCATATATTTT. This gives the protein CASGADYGNTIYF.

V is TRBV2 and J is TRBJ1-1; D is unresolved. The length of the CDR3 is 13 residues. Trimming took 10 bases from V and 5 from J, leaving 17 bases between them. CDR1 SNHLY and CDR2 FYNNEI come from the germline V gene. The chain's CDR3 is CATEGSLGTEAFF. DNA for the CDR3: TGTGCCACCGAAGGGAGCCTGGGAACTGAAGCTTTCTTT.

This clone has just a few counts. The V and J genes are TRBV5-1 and TRBJ2-1; 9 bases are a match to TRBD2. CDR1 SGHRS and CDR2 YFSETQ come from the germline V gene. The CDR3 covers 14 residues. With 6 bases clipped from V and 9 bases from J, the junction kept 10 bases outside the gene matches. The CDR3 region has the DNA TGCGCCAGCAAGGCGGGGACTAGCAACCCTGAGCAGTTCTTC. Translated: CASKAGTSNPEQFF.

CDR3 residues: CASSPPRTLPGEQYF. CDR3 sequence (DNA): TGTGCCAGCAGCCCGCCGAGGACACTGCCCGGCGAGCAGTACTTC. V is TRBV7-9 and J is TRBJ2-7, with D perhaps matching TRBD1 (5 bases). V was clipped by 5 bases and J by 6 bases, with 20 bases between them. Germline V gives CDR1 SEHNR, CDR2 FQNEAQ (reference sequence). This CDR3 spans 15 amino acids.

CDR3 protein: CASNFLAGGGYNEQFF. The DNA for the CDR3 is TGCGCCAGCAACTTTCTAGCGGGAGGTGGGTACAATGAGCAGTTCTTC. V is TRBV5-1 and J is TRBJ2-1, with 11 bases fitting TRBD2. CDR3 length: 16 amino acids. Looked up from germline, CDR1 is SGHRS and CDR2 is YFSETQ. V lost 6 bases to trimming and J lost 4 bases; unmatched junction nucleotides: 9.